The clone carrying this T cell receptor beta chain occurred a few times. What it binds is not known. TCR beta cDNA libraries had unique molecular identifiers. With roughly 0.95 to 11 million T cells as the source, 500,000 to 650,000 cDNA molecules resulted. In TCRdb, the PCR reads were re-called with MiXCR into one record per CDR3 protein. Altogether hundreds of thousands of distinct CDR3 sequences are present, around 64% being singletons, with the ten largest covering about 11%. This specimen belongs to a study of post-analysis software for immune sequencing data. General study results and limits: Controls showed lower frequencies than patients for roughly five TRBV segments, and TRBV5-6, TRBV5-1 and TRBV20-1 were among these. Controls' normalized Chao1 diversity significantly exceeded that of multiple sclerosis patients.

Deletions cut 4 bases from V and 1 base from J, with 13 bases between. The germline CDR1 and CDR2 sequences are SQVTM and ANQGSEA. The CDR3 sequence is 14 residues long. Sequencing was done on a sample of blood. The receptor was derived from a girl aged 2 to 10 with multiple sclerosis. This sequence joins TRBV29-1 and TRBJ2-5, with a tentative D call TRBD2 (6 bases). This CDR3 is CSVGSGALQETQYF. CDR3 DNA: TGCAGCGTTGGTAGCGGCGCTCTCCAAGAGACCCAGTACTTC.